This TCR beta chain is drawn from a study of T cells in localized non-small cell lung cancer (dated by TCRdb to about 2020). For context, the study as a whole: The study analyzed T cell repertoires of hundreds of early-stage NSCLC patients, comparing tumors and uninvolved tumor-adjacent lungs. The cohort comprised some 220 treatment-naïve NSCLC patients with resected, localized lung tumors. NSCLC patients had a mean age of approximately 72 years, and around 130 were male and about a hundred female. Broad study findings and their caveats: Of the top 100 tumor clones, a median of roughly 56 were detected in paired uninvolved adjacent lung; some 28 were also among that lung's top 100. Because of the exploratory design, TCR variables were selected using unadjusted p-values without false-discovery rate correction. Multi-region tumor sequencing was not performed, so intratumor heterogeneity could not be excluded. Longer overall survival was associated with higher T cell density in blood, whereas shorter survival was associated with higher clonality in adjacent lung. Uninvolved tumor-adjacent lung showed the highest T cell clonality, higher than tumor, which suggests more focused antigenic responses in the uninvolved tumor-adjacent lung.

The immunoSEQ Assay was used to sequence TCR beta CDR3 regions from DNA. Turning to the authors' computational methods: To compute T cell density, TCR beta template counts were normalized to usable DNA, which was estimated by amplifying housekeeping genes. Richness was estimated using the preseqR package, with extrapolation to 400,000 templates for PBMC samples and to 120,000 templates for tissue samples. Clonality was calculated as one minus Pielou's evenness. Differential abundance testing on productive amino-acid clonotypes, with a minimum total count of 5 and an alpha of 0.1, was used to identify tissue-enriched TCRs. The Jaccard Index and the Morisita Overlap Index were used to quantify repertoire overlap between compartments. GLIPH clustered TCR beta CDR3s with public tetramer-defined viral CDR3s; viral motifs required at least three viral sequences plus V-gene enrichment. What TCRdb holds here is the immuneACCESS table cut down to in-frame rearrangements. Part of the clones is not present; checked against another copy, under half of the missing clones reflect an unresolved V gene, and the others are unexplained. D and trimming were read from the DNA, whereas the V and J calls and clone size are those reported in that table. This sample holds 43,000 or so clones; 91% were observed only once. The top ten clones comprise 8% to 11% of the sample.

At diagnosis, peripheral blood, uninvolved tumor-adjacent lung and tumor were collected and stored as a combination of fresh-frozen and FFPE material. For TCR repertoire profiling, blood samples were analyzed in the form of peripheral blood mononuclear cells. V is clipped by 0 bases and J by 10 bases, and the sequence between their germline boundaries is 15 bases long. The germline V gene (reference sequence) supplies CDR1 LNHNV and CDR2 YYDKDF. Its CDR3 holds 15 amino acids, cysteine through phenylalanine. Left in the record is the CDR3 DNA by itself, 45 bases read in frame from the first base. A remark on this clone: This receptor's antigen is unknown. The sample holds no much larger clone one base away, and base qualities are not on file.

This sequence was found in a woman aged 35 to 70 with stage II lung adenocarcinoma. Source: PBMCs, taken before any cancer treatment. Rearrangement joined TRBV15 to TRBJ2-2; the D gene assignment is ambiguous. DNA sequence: TGTGCCACCAGCAGAGATGATCCGGCCCACGTGGAGCTGTTTTTT. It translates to CATSRDDPAHVELFF.